This is a list of T cell receptor beta chains from one sample in a study of naive and memory T cell subsets. TCRdb fed the UMI-ligation and nested PCR reads into MiXCR, producing one record per CDR3 protein. The repertoire holds 120,000 to 150,000 distinct CDR3 sequences, with roughly 20% as singletons. Sequenced input: naive CD4+ T cells from blood. Receptors originate from a human donor in good health. CDR3s include the opening cysteine and the closing phenylalanine or tryptophan. A D gene is named only where the DNA matches it firmly. Clone size is not always given. Where it is, it says once, few, many or a class for expanded clones.

TRBJ1-2 TRBV19 . once CASRGGSNGYTF TGTGCCAGTCGAGGGGGGTCCAATGGCTACACCTTC
TRBJ1-3 TRBV5-1 . . CASRVAGPGNTIYF TGCGCCAGCAGGGTGGCAGGACCTGGAAACACCATATATTTT
TRBJ2-7 TRBV20-1 . . CSAKMTADYEQYF TGCAGTGCTAAAATGACGGCGGACTACGAGCAGTACTTC
TRBJ2-4 TRBV29-1 . few CSFRKDSPKNIQYF TGCAGCTTCCGCAAGGACAGCCCGAAAAACATTCAGTACTTC
TRBJ2-1 TRBV29-1 TRBD2 many CSVVGPGGSTNEQFF TGCAGCGTTGTCGGACCGGGAGGGAGTACCAATGAGCAGTTCTTC
TRBJ2-2 TRBV28 . many CASSLSPAQQGVQIRELFF TGTGCCAGCAGTTTATCCCCGGCACAACAGGGAGTACAGATCCGGGAGCTGTTTTTT
TRBJ1-1 TRBV30 . . CAWSVDGGRTEAFF TGTGCCTGGAGTGTAGACGGTGGGCGCACTGAAGCTTTCTTT
TRBJ2-1 TRBV11-2 TRBD2 . CASSPGTSRLNEQFF TGTGCCAGCAGCCCCGGGACTAGTAGACTGAATGAGCAGTTCTTC
TRBJ2-3 TRBV5-1 . few CASQSGTSTDTQYF TGCGCCAGCCAGAGCGGAACTAGCACAGATACGCAGTATTTT
TRBJ2-1 TRBV11-3 TRBD2 . CASSQRRGSWNEQFF TGTGCCAGCAGCCAGCGGCGCGGGAGCTGGAATGAGCAGTTCTTC
TRBJ2-2 TRBV11-2 TRBD2 many CASSLWSGSIGELFF TGTGCCAGCAGCTTGTGGAGCGGGAGTATCGGGGAGCTGTTTTTT
TRBJ1-4 TRBV6-1 . few CASRRLATNEKLFF TGTGCCAGCAGAAGACTTGCAACTAATGAAAAACTGTTTTTT
TRBJ1-5 TRBV6-1 . . CASLTRGGGSNQPQHF TGTGCCAGCCTGACCAGGGGAGGAGGCAGCAATCAGCCCCAGCATTTT
TRBJ2-3 TRBV6-2/TRBV6-3 . once CASNSRADTQYF TGTGCCAGCAACTCAAGGGCGGATACGCAGTATTTT
TRBJ2-5 TRBV12-3/TRBV12-4 . few CASSLQGGQTQYF TGTGCCAGCAGTTTGCAGGGTGGACAGACCCAGTACTTC
TRBJ2-1 TRBV7-7 . . CASSPRAGTYNEQFF TGTGCCAGCAGCCCCCGGGCTGGAACCTACAATGAGCAGTTCTTC
TRBJ2-7 TRBV28 . . CASSFFSSAGEQYF TGTGCCAGCAGTTTTTTTTCCTCAGCCGGCGAGCAGTACTTC
TRBJ2-5 TRBV29-1 . . CSVSQGGGQETQYF TGCAGCGTCTCGCAGGGAGGGGGCCAAGAGACCCAGTACTTC
TRBJ1-5 TRBV6-6 . . CASSYGDGQPQHF TGTGCCAGCAGTTACGGAGATGGGCAGCCCCAGCATTTT
TRBJ2-3 TRBV27 TRBD2 . CASSRQTSGRGYTQYF TGTGCCAGCAGCCGCCAGACTAGCGGGAGGGGGTATACGCAGTATTTT
TRBJ2-3 TRBV12-3/TRBV12-4 TRBD2 few CASSQLAVGTDTQYF TGTGCCAGCAGCCAACTAGCGGTGGGCACAGATACGCAGTATTTT
TRBJ2-7 TRBV28 . . CASSQAGSSYEQYF TGTGCCAGCAGTCAAGCGGGCAGCTCCTACGAGCAGTACTTC
TRBJ2-1 TRBV28 . few CASSLGRDPYNEQFF TGTGCCAGCAGTTTAGGCAGGGATCCCTACAATGAGCAGTTCTTC
TRBJ2-2 TRBV12-3/TRBV12-4 . . CASSSRTGELFF TGTGCCAGCAGTTCCCGGACCGGGGAGCTGTTTTTT
TRBJ2-1 TRBV24-1 TRBD2 many CATSDRLAGDNEQFF TGTGCCACCAGTGATCGACTAGCGGGAGACAATGAGCAGTTCTTC
TRBJ2-7 TRBV5-5 . . CASSLVTAPGANTYEQYF TGTGCCAGCAGCCTTGTAACAGCGCCGGGGGCAAATACTTACGAGCAGTACTTC
TRBJ2-3 TRBV11-2 . . CASREGHRTDTQYF TGTGCCAGCAGGGAGGGACATCGCACAGATACGCAGTATTTT
TRBJ2-1 TRBV19 . . CASNAGQYYNEQFF TGTGCCAGTAACGCGGGACAGTATTACAATGAGCAGTTCTTC
TRBJ1-6 TRBV6-5 . . CASSYGLPGSSYNSPLHF TGTGCCAGCAGTTACGGGCTACCCGGGTCCTCCTATAATTCACCCCTCCACTTT
TRBJ2-4 TRBV20-1 . . CSARDLWQVSKNIQYF TGCAGTGCTAGAGATCTCTGGCAGGTCTCCAAAAACATTCAGTACTTC
TRBJ2-3 TRBV6-2/TRBV6-3 . . CASTPGQGLTDTQYF TGTGCCAGCACCCCGGGGCAGGGGCTCACAGATACGCAGTATTTT